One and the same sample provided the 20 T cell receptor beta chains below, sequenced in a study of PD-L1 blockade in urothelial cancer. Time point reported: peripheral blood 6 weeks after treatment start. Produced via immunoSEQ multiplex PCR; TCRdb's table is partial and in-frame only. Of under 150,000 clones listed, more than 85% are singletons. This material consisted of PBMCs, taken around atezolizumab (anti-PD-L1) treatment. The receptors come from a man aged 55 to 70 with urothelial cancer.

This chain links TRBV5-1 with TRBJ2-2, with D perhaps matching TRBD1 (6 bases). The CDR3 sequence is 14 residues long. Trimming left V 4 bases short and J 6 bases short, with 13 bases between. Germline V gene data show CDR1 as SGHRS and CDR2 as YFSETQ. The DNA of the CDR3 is TGCGCCAGCAGCATCTCAGGGGAACCCGGGGAGCTGTTTTTT. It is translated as CASSISGEPGELFF.

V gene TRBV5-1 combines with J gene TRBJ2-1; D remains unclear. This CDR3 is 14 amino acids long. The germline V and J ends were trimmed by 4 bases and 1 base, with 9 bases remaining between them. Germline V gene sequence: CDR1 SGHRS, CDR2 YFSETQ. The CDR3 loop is CASSPYLSYNEQFF. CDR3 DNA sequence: TGCGCCAGCAGCCCTTATTTATCCTACAATGAGCAGTTCTTC.

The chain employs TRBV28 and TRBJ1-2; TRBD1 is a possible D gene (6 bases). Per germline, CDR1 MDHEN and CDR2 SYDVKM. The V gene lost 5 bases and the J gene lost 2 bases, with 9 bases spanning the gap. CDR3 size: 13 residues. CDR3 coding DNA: TGTGCCAGCAGTACCACAGGGAACTATGGCTACACCTTC. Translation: CASSTTGNYGYTF.

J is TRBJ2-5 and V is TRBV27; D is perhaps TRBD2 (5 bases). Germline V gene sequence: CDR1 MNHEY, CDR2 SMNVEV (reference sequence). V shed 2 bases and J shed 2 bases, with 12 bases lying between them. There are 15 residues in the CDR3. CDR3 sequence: CASSLAGGLQETQYF. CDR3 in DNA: TGTGCCAGCAGTTTAGCGGGCGGGCTACAAGAGACCCAGTACTTC.

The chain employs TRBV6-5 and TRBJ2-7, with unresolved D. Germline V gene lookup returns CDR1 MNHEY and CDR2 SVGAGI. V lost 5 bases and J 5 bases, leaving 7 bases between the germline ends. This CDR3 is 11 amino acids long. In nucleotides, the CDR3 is TGTGCCAGCAGTACCCGGGACGAGCAGTACTTC. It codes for CASSTRDEQYF.

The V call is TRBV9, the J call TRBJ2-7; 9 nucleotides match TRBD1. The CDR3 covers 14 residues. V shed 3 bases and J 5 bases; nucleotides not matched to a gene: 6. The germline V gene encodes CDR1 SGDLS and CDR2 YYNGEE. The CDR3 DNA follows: TGTGCCAGCAGCGGGGACAGGGAACTCGACGAGCAGTACTTC. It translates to CASSGDRELDEQYF. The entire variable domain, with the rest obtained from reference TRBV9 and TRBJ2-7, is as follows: DSGVTQTPKHLITATGQRVTLRCSPRSGDLSVYWYQQSLDQGLQFLIQYYNGEERAKGNILERFSAQQFPDLHSELNLSSLELGDSALYFCASSGDRELDEQYFGPGTRLTVT.

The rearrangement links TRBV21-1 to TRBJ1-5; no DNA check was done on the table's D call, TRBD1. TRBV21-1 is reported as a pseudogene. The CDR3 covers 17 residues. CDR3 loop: CASTFRDRRPSNQPQHF. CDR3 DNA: TGTGCCAGCACTTTTCGCGACAGGCGGCCGAGCAATCAGCCCCAGCATTTT.

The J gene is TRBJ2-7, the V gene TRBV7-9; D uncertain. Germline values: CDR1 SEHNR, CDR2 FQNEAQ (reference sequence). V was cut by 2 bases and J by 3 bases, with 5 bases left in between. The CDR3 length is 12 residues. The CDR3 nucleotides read TGTGCCAGCAGCTTAAACAGCTACGAGCAGTACTTC. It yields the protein CASSLNSYEQYF.

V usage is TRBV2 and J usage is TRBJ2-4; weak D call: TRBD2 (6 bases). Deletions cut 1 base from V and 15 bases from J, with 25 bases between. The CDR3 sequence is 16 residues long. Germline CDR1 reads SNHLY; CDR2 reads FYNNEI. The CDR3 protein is CASSEGDLRGGFLRYF. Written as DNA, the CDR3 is TGTGCCAGCAGTGAAGGGGACCTGCGGGGCGGATTCCTACGGTACTTC.

Here the CDR3 DNA reads TGTGCCAGCAGACAGAGCAACACTGAAGCTTTCTTT. Protein sequence: CASRQSNTEAFF. This chain links TRBV6-5 with TRBJ1-1, with D hard to call. The ends were cut back, 6 bases at V and 2 bases at J, with 7 bases in the middle. CDR1 is MNHEY and CDR2 is SVGAGI in the germline V gene. The CDR3 runs 12 residues.

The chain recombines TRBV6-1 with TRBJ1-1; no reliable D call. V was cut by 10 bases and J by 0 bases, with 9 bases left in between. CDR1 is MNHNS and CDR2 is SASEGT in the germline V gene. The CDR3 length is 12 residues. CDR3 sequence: CATLGLNTEAFF. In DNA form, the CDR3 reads TGTGCCACCCTGGGCCTGAACACTGAAGCTTTCTTT.

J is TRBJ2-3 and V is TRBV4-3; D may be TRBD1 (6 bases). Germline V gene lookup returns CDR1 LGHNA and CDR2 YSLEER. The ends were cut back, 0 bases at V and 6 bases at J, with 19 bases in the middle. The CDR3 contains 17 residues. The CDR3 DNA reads TGCGCCAGCAGCCAAGAGGGTGGGGTCTCCACAGGGGATACGCAGTATTTT. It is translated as CASSQEGGVSTGDTQYF.

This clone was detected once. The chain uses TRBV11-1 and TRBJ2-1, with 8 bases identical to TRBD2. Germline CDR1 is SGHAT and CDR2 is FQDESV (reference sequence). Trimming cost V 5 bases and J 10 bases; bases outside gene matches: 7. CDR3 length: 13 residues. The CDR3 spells CASSIGLAREQFF. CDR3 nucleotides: TGTGCCAGCAGCATCGGACTAGCTAGGGAGCAGTTCTTC.

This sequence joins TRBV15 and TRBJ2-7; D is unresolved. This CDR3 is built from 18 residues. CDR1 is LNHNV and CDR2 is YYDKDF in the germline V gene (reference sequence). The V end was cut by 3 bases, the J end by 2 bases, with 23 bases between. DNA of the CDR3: TGTGCCACCAGCAGGGAAGACCGACAAGGCCGACCCCCCTACGAGCAGTACTTC. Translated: CATSREDRQGRPPYEQYF. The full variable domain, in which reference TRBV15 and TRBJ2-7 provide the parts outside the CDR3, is DAMVIQNPRYQVTQFGKPVTLSCSQTLNHNVMYWYQQKSSQAPKLLFHYYDKDFNNEADTPDNFQSRRPNTSFCFLDIRSPGLGDTAMYLCATSREDRQGRPPYEQYFGPGTRLTVT.

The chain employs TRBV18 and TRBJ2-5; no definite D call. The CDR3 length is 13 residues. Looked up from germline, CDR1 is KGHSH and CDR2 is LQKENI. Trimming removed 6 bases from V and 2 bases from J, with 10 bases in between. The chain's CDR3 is CASSPGSQETQYF. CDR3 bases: TGTGCCAGCTCTCCCGGGTCTCAAGAGACCCAGTACTTC.

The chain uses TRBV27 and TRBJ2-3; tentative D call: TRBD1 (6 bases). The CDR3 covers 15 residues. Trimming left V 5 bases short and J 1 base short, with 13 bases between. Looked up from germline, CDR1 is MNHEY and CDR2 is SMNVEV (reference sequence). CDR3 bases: TGTGCCAGCAGTATACAGGGTGCCGGCACAGATACGCAGTATTTT. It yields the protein CASSIQGAGTDTQYF.

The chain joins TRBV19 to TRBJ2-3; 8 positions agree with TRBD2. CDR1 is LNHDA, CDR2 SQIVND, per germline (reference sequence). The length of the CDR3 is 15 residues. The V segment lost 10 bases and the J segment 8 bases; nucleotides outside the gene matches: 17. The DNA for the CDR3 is TGTGCCACCTCAGTGGGAGCGGGGGCGTGGGGTACGCAGTATTTT. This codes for CATSVGAGAWGTQYF.

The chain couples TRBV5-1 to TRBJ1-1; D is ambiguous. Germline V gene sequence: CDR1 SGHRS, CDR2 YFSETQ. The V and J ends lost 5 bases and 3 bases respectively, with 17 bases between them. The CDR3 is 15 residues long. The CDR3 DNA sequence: TGCGCCAGCAGTCCTATCAGGTTGGTGGACACTGAAGCTTTCTTT. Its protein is CASSPIRLVDTEAFF.

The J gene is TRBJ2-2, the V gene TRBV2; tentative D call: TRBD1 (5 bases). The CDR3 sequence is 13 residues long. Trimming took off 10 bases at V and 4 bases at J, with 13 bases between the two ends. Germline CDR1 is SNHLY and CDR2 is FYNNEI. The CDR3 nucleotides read TGTGCCACCAAGGGCCAGGGCACCGGGGAGCTGTTTTTT. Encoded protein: CATKGQGTGELFF.

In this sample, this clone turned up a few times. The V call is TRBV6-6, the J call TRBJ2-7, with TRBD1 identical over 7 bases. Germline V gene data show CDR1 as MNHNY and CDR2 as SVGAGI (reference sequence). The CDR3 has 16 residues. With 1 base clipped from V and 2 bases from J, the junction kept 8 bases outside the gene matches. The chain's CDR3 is CASSYLRQGITYEQYF. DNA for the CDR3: TGTGCCAGCAGTTACTTACGACAGGGAATTACCTACGAGCAGTACTTC.